These T cell receptor beta chains were read from a single sample in a study of blood T cell repertoires in COVID-19. Data came from immunoSEQ multiplex PCR; TCRdb stores just in-frame clones and leaves some out. The sample records roughly 60,000 clones, 70% to 90% being singletons. Specimen: peripheral blood. The source of these receptors is a man older than 75 with acute or convalescent COVID-19. Each CDR3 is given with its conserved first and last residue. Fields, in order: V gene, J gene, clone size, D gene, CDR3 DNA, CDR3 protein. D genes are given only for firm matches. Clone size is shown for a subset of rows, as once, few, many or a class of expanded clone.

TRBV15	TRBJ2-5	-	-	TGTGCCACCAGCAGAGATTGGGGAGAGGAGACCCAGTACTTC	CATSRDWGEETQYF
TRBV7-2	TRBJ1-6	-	TRBD1	TGTGCCAGCAGCTTCCTCCGGGACAGGGGGTATAATTCACCCCTCCACTTT	CASSFLRDRGYNSPLHF
TRBV19	TRBJ1-1	-	-	TGTGCCAGTAGTATAGGTCCAGAGAACACTGAAGCTTTCTTT	CASSIGPENTEAFF
TRBV15	TRBJ1-2	-	TRBD1	TGTGCCACCAGCGTAATGACAGGGGACCGAACCTATGGCTACACCTTC	CATSVMTGDRTYGYTF
TRBV30	TRBJ2-2	-	TRBD1	TGTGCCTGGAGGGGGACAGTCACCGGGGAGCTGTTTTTT	CAWRGTVTGELFF
TRBV2	TRBJ1-6	-	TRBD1	TGTGCCAGCATTTTGCTGACAGGGGGTAATTCACCCCTCCACTTT	CASILLTGGNSPLHF
TRBV9	TRBJ1-3	-	-	TGTGCCAGCACCTGGGGAAGAGGGTCTGGAAACACCATATATTTT	CASTWGRGSGNTIYF
TRBV18	TRBJ1-1	many	TRBD1	TGTGCCAGCTCACCTACGACAGGGTTGAACACTGAAGCTTTCTTT	CASSPTTGLNTEAFF
TRBV5-1	TRBJ1-3	-	TRBD1	TGCGCCAGCAGCACACTCGGACAGGGAGGAACTGGAAACACCATATATTTT	CASSTLGQGGTGNTIYF
TRBV5-1	TRBJ2-1	-	-	TGCGCCAGCAGCGCGACTAGCAATGAGCAGTTCTTC	CASSATSNEQFF
TRBV15	TRBJ1-2	few	-	TGTGCCACCAGCAGAGATCCCCCCTCGCAGGGAGGTTATAGAAGGGACTATGGCTACACCTTC	CATSRDPPSQGGYRRDYGYTF
TRBV11-2	TRBJ2-3	-	TRBD1	TGTGCCAGCTCGGTCGACAGGGGTGCAGATACGCAGTATTTT	CASSVDRGADTQYF
TRBV11-1	TRBJ2-1	-	-	TGTGCCAGCAGCTTAAGCCCGGCGGTGGATGAGCAGTTCTTC	CASSLSPAVDEQFF
TRBV10-3	TRBJ1-2	-	TRBD1	TGTGCCATCAGTGGTAACATGGGACAGAGGGCCAAAAACTATGGCTACACCTTC	CAISGNMGQRAKNYGYTF
TRBV6-5	TRBJ1-1	-	TRBD1	TGTGCCAGCAGCTCAACAGGGGGCCTGGCTTTCTTT	CASSSTGGLAFF
TRBV3-1/TRBV3-2	TRBJ1-1	once	-	TGTGCCAGCGGGAGGGCCCGGGCTGAAGCTTTCTTT	CASGRARAEAFF
TRBV5-8	TRBJ1-6	-	-	TGTGCCAGCAGCTTTTCCCAGGCACAAAATAATTCACCCCTCCACTTT	CASSFSQAQNNSPLHF
TRBV4-1	TRBJ2-4	-	TRBD1	TGCGCCAGCAGCCAAGACCCGACAGGGGTGAACATTCAGTACTTC	CASSQDPTGVNIQYF
TRBV5-1	TRBJ1-1	-	TRBD1	TGCGCCAGCAGCAAAGACAGGGTTATGAACACTGAAGCTTTCTTT	CASSKDRVMNTEAFF
TRBV25-1	TRBJ2-7	-	-	TGTGCCAGCAGTCAGCGGGCGGACTACGAGCAGTACTTC	CASSQRADYEQYF
TRBV21-1	TRBJ1-1	-	-	TGTGCCAGCAGCAAAATTTCCTGGGGGCCCGAAAACACTGAAGCTTTCTTT	CASSKISWGPENTEAFF
TRBV3-1/TRBV3-2	TRBJ1-3	-	-	TGTGCCAGCAGCCGAGAGGGCACTGGAAACACCATATATTTT	CASSREGTGNTIYF
TRBV9	TRBJ2-3	-	-	TGTGCCAGCAGCGTAGGTCTTAAAAGCACAGATACGCAGTATTTT	CASSVGLKSTDTQYF
TRBV7-2	TRBJ1-1	-	-	TGTGCCAGCAGCCCCTCAGTAAACACTGAAGCTTTCTTT	CASSPSVNTEAFF
TRBV9	TRBJ2-3	-	-	TGTGCCAGCAGCGTACTGGGGGGGGCCGTTTCAGATACGCAGTATTTT	CASSVLGGAVSDTQYF
TRBV5-1	TRBJ2-1	-	TRBD2	TGCGCCAGCAGCACTACCGGGACTAGCGGGAGAGACGAGCAGTTCTTC	CASSTTGTSGRDEQFF